This TCR beta chain was captured by sequencing in a study of T-cell memory formation after mild COVID-19. V lost 6 bases to trimming and J lost 4 bases, with 13 bases between them. From germline, CDR1 is MDHEN and CDR2 SYDVKM. The CDR3 length is 15 residues. TCRdb re-derived calls from the 5' RACE reads in MiXCR, one entry per CDR3 protein. The sample has about 340,000 distinct CDR3 sequences; about 15% are singletons. Sequencing was performed on PBMCs or a T cell subset sorted from them (not recorded which). V usage is TRBV28 and J usage is TRBJ2-6, with a weak D call TRBD2 (5 bases). The sequence was obtained from a man aged 18 to 30 who had mild COVID-19 (a few samples of this study predate the infection). Cell type and time point are not known. The CDR3 DNA is TGTGCCAGCAGAGCAGGACCGGGAGGGGCCAACGTCCTGACTTTC. It is translated as CASRAGPGGANVLTF.